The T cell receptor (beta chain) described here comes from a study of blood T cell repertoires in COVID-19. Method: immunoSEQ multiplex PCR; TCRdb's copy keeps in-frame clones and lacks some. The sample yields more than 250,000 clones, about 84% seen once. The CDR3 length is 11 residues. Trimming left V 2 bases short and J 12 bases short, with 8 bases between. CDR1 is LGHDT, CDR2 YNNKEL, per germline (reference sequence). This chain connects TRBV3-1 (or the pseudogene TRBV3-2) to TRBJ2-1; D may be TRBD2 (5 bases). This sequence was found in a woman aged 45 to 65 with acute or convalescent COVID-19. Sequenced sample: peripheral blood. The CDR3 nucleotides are TGTGCCAGCAGCCAAAGGACTTTGCAGTTCTTC. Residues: CASSQRTLQFF.